This T cell receptor (beta chain) was sequenced in a study of OX40 agonist ivuxolimab in advanced cancers. Study-wide context: Males comprised about 84% of the group, whose mean age was about 60 years (range roughly 20 to 85). The study's findings and limits: Within 6 weeks, CD4+ and CD8+ blood T cells expanded clonally at 0.1 to 3.0 mg/kg.

Data came from immunoSEQ multiplex PCR; TCRdb stores just in-frame clones and leaves some out. Counted here are some 52,000 clones, 86% occurring once; the ten biggest clones make up around 6.7%. The CDR3 extends over 14 amino acids. CDR1 is MNHEY and CDR2 is SVGAGI in the germline V gene. Trimming removed 4 bases at V and 6 bases at J, with 15 bases between. Notes on this clone: Antigen: not known.

The gene calls are TRBV6-5 and TRBJ1-1; D is unresolved. The source was CD4+ or CD8+ T cells sorted from blood, collected in a trial of the OX40 agonist ivuxolimab. The sequence derives from an adult with an advanced solid tumor such as melanoma, head and neck, liver or kidney cancer. The DNA for the CDR3 is TGTGCCAGCAGTTTACTAGGGTTATCGGCTGAAGCTTTCTTT. This translates into CASSLLGLSAEAFF.